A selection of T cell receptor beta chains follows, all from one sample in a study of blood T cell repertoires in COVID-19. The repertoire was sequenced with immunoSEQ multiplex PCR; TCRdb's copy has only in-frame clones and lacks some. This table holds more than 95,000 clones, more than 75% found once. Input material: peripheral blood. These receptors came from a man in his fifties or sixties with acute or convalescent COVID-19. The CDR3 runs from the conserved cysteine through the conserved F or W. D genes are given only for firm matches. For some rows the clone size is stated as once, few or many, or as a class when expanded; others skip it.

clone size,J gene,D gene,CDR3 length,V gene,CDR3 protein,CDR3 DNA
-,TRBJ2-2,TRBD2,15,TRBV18,CASSLREGRTGELFF,TGTGCCAGCTCGCTGCGGGAGGGCCGAACCGGGGAGCTGTTTTTT
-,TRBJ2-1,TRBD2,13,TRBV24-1,CATSLAGYNEQFF,TGTGCCACCAGTCTAGCGGGGTACAATGAGCAGTTCTTC
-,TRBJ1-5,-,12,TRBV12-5,CASGSEAVPQHF,TGTGCTAGTGGTTCAGAGGCAGTGCCCCAGCATTTT
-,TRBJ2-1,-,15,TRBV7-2,CASSPRALSYNEQFF,TGTGCCAGCAGCCCCAGGGCCCTCTCCTACAATGAGCAGTTCTTC
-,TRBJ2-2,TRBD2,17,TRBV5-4,CASSLLAGGPDTGELFF,TGTGCCAGCAGCTTACTAGCGGGAGGTCCCGACACCGGGGAGCTGTTTTTT
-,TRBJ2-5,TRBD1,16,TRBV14,CASRVSWTGGWKTQYF,TGTGCCAGCAGGGTAAGTTGGACAGGGGGTTGGAAGACCCAGTACTTC
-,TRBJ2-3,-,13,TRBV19,CASSILRGDTQYF,TGTGCCAGTAGTATCCTGCGGGGCGATACGCAGTATTTT
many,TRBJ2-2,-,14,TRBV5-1,CASSSIGGTGELFF,TGCGCCAGCAGCTCTATAGGGGGCACCGGGGAGCTGTTTTTT
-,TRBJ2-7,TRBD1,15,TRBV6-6,CASSGQAQGVYEQYF,TGTGCCAGCAGTGGACAGGCTCAAGGGGTTTACGAGCAGTACTTC
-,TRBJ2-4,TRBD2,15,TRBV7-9,CASSLGSAGVNIQYF,TGTGCCAGCAGCTTAGGGTCTGCGGGAGTAAACATTCAGTACTTC
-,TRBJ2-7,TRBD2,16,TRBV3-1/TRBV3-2,CASSLISGMAINEQYF,TGTGCCAGCAGCCTAATTAGCGGGATGGCGATAAACGAGCAGTACTTC
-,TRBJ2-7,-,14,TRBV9,CASSVGLVAYEQYF,TGTGCCAGCAGCGTAGGACTAGTTGCCTACGAGCAGTACTTC
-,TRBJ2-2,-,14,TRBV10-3,CAIRGAAITGELFF,TGTGCCATCAGGGGGGCCGCTATCACCGGGGAGCTGTTTTTT
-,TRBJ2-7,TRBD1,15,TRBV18,CASSPRLTGGREQYF,TGTGCCAGCTCACCACGGTTAACAGGGGGGAGAGAGCAGTACTTC
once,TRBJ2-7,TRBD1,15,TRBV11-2,CASSTPGQDPYEQYF,TGTGCCAGCAGCACTCCGGGACAGGATCCCTACGAGCAGTACTTC
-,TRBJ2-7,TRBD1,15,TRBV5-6,CASSLIKRTGYEQYF,TGTGCCAGCAGCCTAATTAAAAGGACAGGCTACGAGCAGTACTTC
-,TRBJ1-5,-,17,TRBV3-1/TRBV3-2,CASSQDSTAIGNMPQHF,TGTGCCAGCAGCCAAGATAGTACAGCCATTGGTAATATGCCCCAGCATTTT
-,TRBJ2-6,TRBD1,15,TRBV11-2,CASSQTGLGANVLTF,TGTGCCAGCAGCCAGACAGGGTTGGGGGCCAACGTCCTGACTTTC
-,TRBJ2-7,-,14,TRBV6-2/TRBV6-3,CASSYGRGSYEQYF,TGTGCCAGCAGTTACGGGCGGGGATCCTACGAGCAGTACTTC
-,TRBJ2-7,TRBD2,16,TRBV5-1,CASSSSGTSGAYEQYF,TGCGCCAGCAGCTCCTCCGGGACTAGCGGGGCCTACGAGCAGTACTTC
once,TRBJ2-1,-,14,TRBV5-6,CASSLGRSYNEQFF,TGTGCCAGCAGCTTGGGCAGGTCCTACAATGAGCAGTTCTTC
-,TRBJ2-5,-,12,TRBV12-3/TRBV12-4,CASSFEAKTQYF,TGTGCCAGCAGTTTCGAGGCTAAGACCCAGTACTTC
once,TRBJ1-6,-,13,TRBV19,CASRTRTELTLHF,TGTGCCAGTAGAACCCGGACAGAGCTAACCCTCCACTTT
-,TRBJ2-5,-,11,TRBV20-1,CSADEGQTQYF,TGCAGTGCTGACGAGGGTCAGACCCAGTACTTC
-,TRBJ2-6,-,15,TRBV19,CASSLRVSGANVLTF,TGTGCCAGTAGCCTCAGGGTATCTGGGGCCAACGTCCTGACTTTC